The source of this TCR beta chain is a study of blood T cells in healthy people across ages. Study information: Per two T cells, about one barcoded beta molecule was captured through template switching.

This clonotype was counted only a few times. The target antigen is unknown. A J-beta primer mix and a sample-barcoded 5' primer were used in a second PCR of roughly 7 to 12 cycles. Every single cDNA molecule received a tag from a template-switch adaptor with 12 random nucleotides. TCRdb re-called the 5' RACE reads with MiXCR, one entry per CDR3 protein. This table holds 450,000 to 700,000 distinct CDR3 sequences, about 26% found once. Each donor supplied about 9.6 milliliters of peripheral blood. Study-wide findings and caveats: PBMC samples, being unsorted, prevented any conclusive comparison of naive and antigen-experienced cells.

Trimming at V came to 3 bases and at J to 8 bases, leaving 13 bases not matched to a gene. This CDR3 has 16 residues. In germline, CDR1 is SGHTA, CDR2 FQGNSA. This chain connects TRBV7-2 to TRBJ1-2; 9 nucleotides line up with TRBD1. The sequence came from a woman aged 70-85 years in good health. Sample: blood. The CDR3 is CASSFSPGTGSKGYTF. The DNA for the CDR3 is TGTGCCAGCAGCTTCTCACCCGGGACAGGGTCAAAGGGCTACACCTTC.